The subject of this entry is one T cell receptor beta chain. Its antigen is currently unknown. The sample is drawn from a study of CD8 T cells in ankylosing spondylitis. Broader study findings: Seemingly distinctive of ankylosing spondylitis blood was a TCR beta motif formed by eight highly homologous variants. Disease-associated clones were reportedly significantly overrepresented in matched ankylosing spondylitis synovial fluid.

TCRdb passed the 5' RACE reads through MiXCR, listing each CDR3 protein once. The sample contains about 800,000 distinct CDR3 sequences, 12% of which appear only once. Trimming took 5 bases from V and 5 from J; bases not matched to a gene: 9. Germline CDR1 is MGHDK and CDR2 is SYGVNS. The CDR3 extends over 15 amino acids. The rearrangement joins TRBV25-1 to TRBJ2-5; TRBD1 agrees at 9 bases. Sequenced input: blood, either unsorted or a sorted T cell fraction (not recorded which). The sequence derives from a male donor with ankylosing spondylitis. CDR3 sequence reads: CASSKLRDRDETQYF. CDR3 coding DNA: TGTGCCAGCAGTAAACTGCGGGACAGGGACGAGACCCAGTACTTC.